In its sample, the clone carrying this T cell receptor beta chain was seen once. This sample is part of a study of shared clonotypes between healthy human individuals. CD45RO-negative, CCR7-selected cells formed the naive CD8 fraction, which excluded terminally differentiated effector memory CD45RA+ cells. The junction had 7 bases not matched to a gene; V was cut back by 3 bases and J by 5 bases. Germline CDR1 is MNHEY and CDR2 is SMNVEV (reference sequence). The CDR3 totals 15 residues. Using immunoSEQ multiplex PCR, the repertoire was profiled, and TCRdb retains in-frame clones only, with some absent. This sample carries about 700,000 clones, 92% of them seen once, and the ten largest clones take 24%.

J is TRBJ2-3 and V is TRBV27; 8 bases are a match to TRBD2. Specimen: naive CD8+ T cells sorted from blood. The receptor comes from a man aged 25-45 years in good health. This CDR3 is CASSFGLANGDTQYF. Written as DNA, the CDR3 is TGTGCCAGCAGTTTCGGACTAGCAAATGGAGATACGCAGTATTTT.